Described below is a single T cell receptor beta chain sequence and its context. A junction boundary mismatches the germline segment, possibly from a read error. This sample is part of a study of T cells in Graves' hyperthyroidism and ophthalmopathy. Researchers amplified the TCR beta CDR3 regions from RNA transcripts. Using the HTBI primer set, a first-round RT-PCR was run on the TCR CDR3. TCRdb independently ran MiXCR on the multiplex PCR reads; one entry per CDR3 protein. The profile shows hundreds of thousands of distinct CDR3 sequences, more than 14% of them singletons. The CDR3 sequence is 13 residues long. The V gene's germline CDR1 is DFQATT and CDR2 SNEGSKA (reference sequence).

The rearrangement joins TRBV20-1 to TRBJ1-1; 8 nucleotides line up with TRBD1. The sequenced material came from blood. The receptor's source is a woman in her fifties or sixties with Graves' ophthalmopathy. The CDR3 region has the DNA TGCAGTGCCCGGGGACAGGAGAACACTGGAGCTTTCTTT. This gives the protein CSARGQENTGAFF.